The rows below give T cell receptor beta chains drawn from one sample of a study of molecular identifiers for immune sequencing clone quantification. Each CDR3 protein gets one entry after TCRdb re-called the PCR reads with MiXCR. The table shows around 480,000 distinct CDR3 sequences, with about 20% occurring only once. The sequencing input was naive CD8+ T cells from blood, with Jurkat cell RNA spiked in. These TCRs come from a human donor in good health. Some libraries in this study had Jurkat cell RNA spiked in. The CDR3 runs from the conserved cysteine through the conserved F or W. The D gene is left open where the match is weak. Clone sizes are shown as once, few, many or a size class.

clone size	V gene	J gene	D gene	CDR3 protein	CDR3 DNA
few	TRBV27	TRBJ2-7	NA	CASSLNGLDEQYF	TGTGCCAGCAGTTTAAATGGTCTCGACGAGCAGTACTTC
many	TRBV9	TRBJ1-1	NA	CASSVMDTPPLDTTEAFF	TGTGCCAGCAGCGTAATGGACACCCCGCCTTTGGATACCACTGAAGCTTTCTTT
few	TRBV19	TRBJ2-7	NA	CARDIASYEQYF	TGTGCCAGGGACATAGCCTCCTACGAGCAGTACTTC
many	TRBV6-1	TRBJ2-7	TRBD1	CASSPSDREVNEQYF	TGTGCCAGCAGTCCTTCGGACAGGGAGGTGAATGAGCAGTACTTC
once	TRBV6-2/TRBV6-3	TRBJ2-1	NA	CASRGQYDEQFF	TGTGCCAGCAGGGGACAATACGATGAGCAGTTCTTC
many	TRBV19	TRBJ2-3	TRBD1	CASSQDRGRPDTQYF	TGTGCCAGTAGTCAAGACAGGGGGCGCCCAGATACGCAGTATTTT
many	TRBV28	TRBJ1-4	TRBD1	CASSPLGTGNEKLFF	TGTGCCAGCAGTCCCCTCGGGACAGGGAATGAAAAACTGTTTTTT
many	TRBV7-9	TRBJ2-1	TRBD1	CASSTGRQGVRYNEQFF	TGTGCCAGCAGCACAGGAAGACAGGGGGTGCGATACAATGAGCAGTTCTTC
many	TRBV12-3/TRBV12-4	TRBJ2-5	NA	CASRRDTRQETQYF	TGTGCCAGCAGGCGGGACACCCGTCAAGAGACCCAGTACTTC
many	TRBV6-5	TRBJ2-5	TRBD2	CASSYSMTSVETQYF	TGTGCCAGCAGTTACTCGATGACTAGCGTAGAGACCCAGTACTTC
many	TRBV4-3	TRBJ2-3	NA	CASSQDQGTDTQYF	TGCGCCAGCAGCCAAGATCAAGGCACAGATACGCAGTATTTT